The rows below give T cell receptor beta chains drawn from one sample of a study of blood T cell repertoires in COVID-19. TCRdb's copy holds only in-frame clones and misses some; the assay was immunoSEQ multiplex PCR. Among almost 400,000 clones listed, around 87% were seen once. The source material was peripheral blood. All receptors come from a woman aged 60-75 years with COVID-19, enrolled during active disease. Both conserved end residues are part of each CDR3. A D gene is named only where the DNA matches it firmly. Clone sizes are given selectively: once, few, many, or a class where the clone is expanded.

clone_size d_call j_call v_call cdr3_nt cdr3_aa
once NA TRBJ1-2 TRBV29-1 TGCAGCGTGGTACGATTAGCTAACTATGGCTACACCTTC CSVVRLANYGYTF
NA TRBD1 TRBJ2-1 TRBV11-3 TGTGCCAGCAGCTTAGGGACAGGGGGATGGGATGAGCAGTTCTTC CASSLGTGGWDEQFF
NA NA TRBJ2-7 TRBV5-1 TGCGCCAGCAGCTTGCAGGGGAGCACCTACGAGCAGTACTTC CASSLQGSTYEQYF
NA TRBD1 TRBJ1-2 TRBV6-5 TGTGCCAGCAGTTCGACAGGGGTCAAGATAGGAGGCTACACCTTC CASSSTGVKIGGYTF
NA NA TRBJ2-3 TRBV7-3 TGTGCCAGCAGCCCGACTGGGGCTGCAGATACGCAGTATTTT CASSPTGAADTQYF
NA NA TRBJ1-5 TRBV5-1 TGCGCCAGCAGCCCAGGACAGACCGCGAGCAATCAGCCCCAGCATTTT CASSPGQTASNQPQHF
NA TRBD1 TRBJ1-6 TRBV5-4 TGTGCCAGCAGCATGAGGACAGGGAGTAATTCACCCCTCCACTTT CASSMRTGSNSPLHF
once NA TRBJ2-3 TRBV11-1 TGTGCCAGCAGCTTAGGGGCGGGGACAGATACGCAGTATTTT CASSLGAGTDTQYF
NA TRBD2 TRBJ2-1 TRBV7-9 TGTGCCAGTTCCACTGGGGCTAGCGGGTTCTTC CASSTGASGFF
NA NA TRBJ1-1 TRBV18 TGTGCCAGCTCACCACGAGGACCTACGGGGACTGAAGCTTTCTTT CASSPRGPTGTEAFF
NA TRBD1 TRBJ2-7 TRBV7-3 TGTGCCAGCGCGCGGGACAGGACCTACGAGCAGTACTTC CASARDRTYEQYF
NA NA TRBJ1-3 TRBV9 TGTGCCAGCAGTGATCCCGGGGGGGGAAACACCATATATTTT CASSDPGGGNTIYF
NA NA TRBJ1-2 TRBV7-9 TGTGCCAGCAGCTTGTCCTACTATGGCTACACCTTC CASSLSYYGYTF
NA TRBD1 TRBJ1-1 TRBV11-3 TGTGCCAGCAGCCCCAGTCGAGCCGCAGGGGGAGCTTTCTTT CASSPSRAAGGAFF
NA TRBD1 TRBJ1-5 TRBV28 TGTGCCAGCAGTTATAGACAGGGGGGCAATCAGCCCCAGCATTTT CASSYRQGGNQPQHF
once TRBD1 TRBJ1-1 TRBV5-1 TGCGCCAGCAGCTTGGAGGACAGGGCCGCTGAAGCTTTCTTT CASSLEDRAAEAFF
few TRBD2 TRBJ2-3 TRBV5-1 TGCGCCAGCAGCTTGGATTTGGCGGGGGGTCGGAGGACAGATACGCAGTATTTT CASSLDLAGGRRTDTQYF
NA NA TRBJ1-5 TRBV12-3/TRBV12-4 TGTGCCAGCAGGCAGGGAAATCAGCCCCAGCATTTT CASRQGNQPQHF
NA NA TRBJ1-6 TRBV6-6 TGTGCCAGCAGTCGACAGGTTAGCTCCTATAATTCACCCCTCCACTTT CASSRQVSSYNSPLHF
once TRBD1 TRBJ2-1 TRBV24-1 TGTGCCACCAGTGATCTCGGACAGGGGGCGTACAATGAGCAGTTCTTC CATSDLGQGAYNEQFF
NA NA TRBJ2-2 TRBV7-3 TGTGCCAGCAGCTTATATTCCAGACTAAACACCGGGGAGCTGTTTTTT CASSLYSRLNTGELFF
NA TRBD1 TRBJ1-1 TRBV9 TGTGCCAGCAGCGTAGATGGACAGGGGGACACTGAAGCTTTCTTT CASSVDGQGDTEAFF
NA NA TRBJ2-1 TRBV3-1/TRBV3-2 TGTGCCAGCAGCCAACCAAACAATGAGCAGTTCTTC CASSQPNNEQFF
NA TRBD1 TRBJ1-5 TRBV6-2/TRBV6-3 TGTGCCAGCAGCCAACAGGGGCGAGGCAATCAGCCCCAGCATTTT CASSQQGRGNQPQHF
NA NA TRBJ2-5 TRBV5-1 TGCGCCAGCAGCTTGTATGGGGCCCCAGGCGAGACCCAGTACTTC CASSLYGAPGETQYF
NA NA TRBJ1-6 TRBV3-1/TRBV3-2 TGTGCCAGCAGCCAAGATGGTCGAGCACCCCTCCACTTT CASSQDGRAPLHF
NA TRBD1 TRBJ2-1 TRBV7-9 TGTGCCAGCAGCCCACCGGGACAGTACAATGAGCAGTTCTTC CASSPPGQYNEQFF
NA NA TRBJ2-7 TRBV6-5 TGTGCCAGCAGTCAACCTTCGGGGGGCTTCGAGCAGTACTTC CASSQPSGGFEQYF
NA NA TRBJ2-5 TRBV5-1 TGCGCCAGCAGTTCAGGGGACGGGGTGGAGACCCAGTACTTC CASSSGDGVETQYF
NA NA TRBJ2-4 TRBV19 TGTGCCAGTCAACGAGGGGGGGTAGCCAAAAACATTCAGTACTTC CASQRGGVAKNIQYF
NA TRBD1 TRBJ1-2 TRBV6-2/TRBV6-3 TGTGCCAGCAGTTACGCGCGGGACAGATCCTATGGCTACACCTTC CASSYARDRSYGYTF
NA NA TRBJ2-1 TRBV6-6 TGTGCCAGCAGTTACCGCCGGTCGGGTGAGCAGTTCTTC CASSYRRSGEQFF
NA NA TRBJ1-5 TRBV28 TGTGCCAGCAGCCCTGGGGGGGCCCCGGGGCAGCCCCAGCATTTT CASSPGGAPGQPQHF
NA TRBD2 TRBJ2-5 TRBV28 TGTGCCAGCAGCACTGGACTAGCGGGGGACTTCCAAGAGACCCAGTACTTC CASSTGLAGDFQETQYF
NA NA TRBJ2-7 TRBV2 TGTGCCAGCAGTGACAGGGATTTCTACGAGCAGTACTTC CASSDRDFYEQYF
NA TRBD2 TRBJ2-2 TRBV10-3 TGTGCCATCAGTGGTAGCGGGGGGCCTGGCGGGGAGCTGTTTTTT CAISGSGGPGGELFF
NA NA TRBJ2-7 TRBV6-5 TGTGCCAGCACTACCATACGGGACTCAACCTACGAGCAGTACTTC CASTTIRDSTYEQYF
NA NA TRBJ2-5 TRBV23-1 TGCGCCAGCAGTCAAAAACCGTGGGGGGGGGCGTCTGAGACCCAGTACTTC CASSQKPWGGASETQYF
once TRBD2 TRBJ2-3 TRBV7-3 TGTGCCAGCAGCCCCCCAGCGGGATCCGTTAGCACAGATACGCAGTATTTT CASSPPAGSVSTDTQYF
NA TRBD2 TRBJ2-5 TRBV11-3 TGTGCCAGCAGCTTGGGGGTACTAGCGGGGACGGAGACCCAGTACTTC CASSLGVLAGTETQYF
once TRBD1 TRBJ2-2 TRBV5-1 TGCGCCAGCAGCTTGCTAGGACAGGGAACCGGGGAGCTGTTTTTT CASSLLGQGTGELFF
NA NA TRBJ1-3 TRBV28 TGTGCCAGCACACTCCCGACAGGTCCCTCTGGAAACACCATATATTTT CASTLPTGPSGNTIYF
once TRBD1 TRBJ2-2 TRBV2 TGTGCCAGCAGTGAACGGACAGGGGGCAATGGCGGGGAGCTGTTTTTT CASSERTGGNGGELFF
once NA TRBJ1-3 TRBV6-1 TGTGCCAGCAGTGATGTGATGGGCAGAACTGGAAACACCATATATTTT CASSDVMGRTGNTIYF
NA TRBD1 TRBJ2-7 TRBV19 TGTGCCAGTAGTCTACAGGGGGCGCTTGAGCAGTACTTC CASSLQGALEQYF
NA TRBD1 TRBJ1-1 TRBV18 TGTGCCAGCTCACCGAGACAGGGGATGAACACTGAAGCTTTCTTT CASSPRQGMNTEAFF
NA NA TRBJ2-5 TRBV6-5 TGTGCCACCCAGACAGGCCAAGAGACCCAGTACTTC CATQTGQETQYF
few NA TRBJ2-1 TRBV6-5 TGTGCCAGCACAAGGAGCGGTACCTACAATGAGCAGTTCTTC CASTRSGTYNEQFF
NA NA TRBJ2-1 TRBV11-3 TGTGCCAGCAGCTTAGACAGGGTGAATGAGCAGTTCTTC CASSLDRVNEQFF
NA NA TRBJ1-1 TRBV11-1 TGTGCCAGCAACCGGGACGGGACACTCATGAACACTGAAGCTTTCTTT CASNRDGTLMNTEAFF
NA TRBD2 TRBJ2-7 TRBV6-5 TGTGCCAGCAGTTACGGACTAGCGGACTCCTACGAGCAGTACTTC CASSYGLADSYEQYF
NA TRBD1 TRBJ1-2 TRBV3-1/TRBV3-2 TGTGCCAGCAGTCCGGACAGGGTAGGCTACACCTTC CASSPDRVGYTF